Listed below are T cell receptor beta chains from one sample, sequenced in a study of blood T cell repertoires in COVID-19. Using immunoSEQ multiplex PCR, the repertoire was profiled, and TCRdb retains in-frame clones only, with some absent. The sample has approximately 350,000 clones; about 90% are singletons. Material: peripheral blood. The receptors stem from a man aged 35 to 55 with acute or convalescent COVID-19. Each CDR3 is given with its conserved first and last residue. A D gene is named only where the DNA matches it firmly. For some rows the clone size is stated as once, few or many, or as a class when expanded; others skip it.

>TRBD1|TRBJ1-6|TRBV4-1|17|once
CASSQLLRTGANSPLHF
TGCGCCAGCAGCCAATTATTACGGACAGGGGCAAATTCACCCCTCCACTTT
>-|TRBJ1-2|TRBV6-5|13|-
CASSGQPNYGYTF
TGTGCCAGCAGCGGACAGCCGAACTATGGCTACACCTTC
>TRBD1|TRBJ1-5|TRBV19|15|-
CASSIGRGQKQPQHF
TGTGCCAGTAGTATAGGTAGGGGGCAGAAACAGCCCCAGCATTTT
>TRBD1|TRBJ1-1|TRBV29-1|10|-
CSVTGAEAFF
TGCAGCGTTACAGGGGCTGAAGCTTTCTTT
>-|TRBJ2-7|TRBV20-1|11|-
CSARTTWEQYF
TGCAGTGCTAGAACTACTTGGGAGCAGTACTTC
>-|TRBJ2-6|TRBV28|14|-
CASLTSSGANVLTF
TGTGCCAGCCTCACTAGCTCTGGGGCCAACGTCCTGACTTTC
>TRBD1|TRBJ1-1|TRBV7-9|18|-
CASSGRDRGGGMNTEAFF
TGTGCCAGCAGCGGAAGGGACAGGGGAGGGGGAATGAACACTGAAGCTTTCTTT
>TRBD1|TRBJ1-6|TRBV5-1|14|-
CASSPRDRGAPLHF
TGCGCCAGCAGCCCCCGGGACAGGGGGGCACCCCTCCACTTT
>-|TRBJ1-6|TRBV19|15|-
CASTTGQYDNSPLHF
TGTGCCAGTACCACAGGGCAATACGATAATTCACCCCTCCACTTT
>TRBD1|TRBJ1-2|TRBV6-5|14|few
CASSPRQGYYGYTF
TGTGCCAGCAGCCCCCGACAGGGTTATTATGGCTACACCTTC
>-|TRBJ2-2|TRBV28|15|once
CASSFYRVRTGELFF
TGTGCCAGCAGTTTTTATAGAGTTCGCACCGGGGAGCTGTTTTTT
>TRBD2|TRBJ2-7|TRBV10-3|19|-
CAISSRSGLAPRWDYEQYF
TGTGCCATCAGCTCAAGGTCGGGACTAGCCCCTAGGTGGGACTACGAGCAGTACTTC
>-|TRBJ1-6|TRBV18|15|-
CASSSSDSNNSPLHF
TGTGCCAGCTCATCATCAGACAGTAATAATTCACCCCTCCACTTT
>-|TRBJ2-1|TRBV19|13|-
CASSSGTYNEQFF
TGTGCCAGTTCCTCCGGGACCTACAATGAGCAGTTCTTC
>-|TRBJ2-7|TRBV10-1|13|-
CASSDGTYYEQYF
TGCGCCAGCAGTGATGGGACTTACTACGAGCAGTACTTC
>-|TRBJ2-1|TRBV19|13|-
CASSIGGDNEQFF
TGTGCCAGTAGTATCGGCGGAGACAATGAGCAGTTCTTC
>-|TRBJ2-1|TRBV5-1|15|-
CASSWRPSGEDEQFF
TGCGCCAGCAGCTGGCGCCCGAGCGGAGAGGATGAGCAGTTCTTC
>-|TRBJ2-5|TRBV28|14|-
CASSRRARVETQYF
TGTGCCAGCAGTCGCAGGGCACGAGTGGAGACCCAGTACTTC
>-|TRBJ1-2|TRBV6-5|11|once
CASAGLQGYTF
TGTGCCAGCGCGGGCTTGCAGGGCTACACCTTC
>-|TRBJ2-1|TRBV6-5|15|-
CASKAGRGGYNEQFF
TGTGCCAGCAAGGCGGGAAGGGGGGGGTACAATGAGCAGTTCTTC
>-|TRBJ1-5|TRBV6-8|14|few
CASSYLRGNQPQHF
TGTGCCAGCAGTTACCTACGGGGCAATCAGCCCCAGCATTTT
>TRBD1|TRBJ1-2|TRBV27|13|-
CASSLSGTGFYTF
TGTGCCAGCAGTTTATCCGGGACAGGGTTCTACACCTTC
>-|TRBJ1-6|TRBV20-1|11|-
CSARVPGFLHF
TGCAGTGCAAGGGTGCCGGGATTTCTCCACTTT
>-|TRBJ2-7|TRBV11-2|15|-
CASRPGLSNSYEQYF
TGTGCCAGCAGACCAGGACTATCCAACTCCTACGAGCAGTACTTC
>TRBD2|TRBJ2-1|TRBV5-6|16|few
CASSLAGGLRGDEQFF
TGTGCCAGCAGCCTTGCGGGGGGACTGAGAGGGGATGAGCAGTTCTTC
>-|TRBJ2-1|TRBV6-5|13|-
CASSYSRRNEQFF
TGTGCCAGCAGTTACTCTAGGAGGAATGAGCAGTTCTTC
>-|TRBJ1-3|TRBV6-6|12|-
CASTVSGNTIYF
TGTGCCAGCACGGTCTCTGGAAACACCATATATTTT
>-|TRBJ2-3|TRBV19|13|-
CASSIVVADTQYF
TGTGCCAGTAGTATAGTAGTAGCGGATACGCAGTATTTT
>TRBD1|TRBJ1-1|TRBV28|16|once
CASRPQGVHMNTEAFF
TGTGCCAGCAGGCCCCAGGGGGTTCACATGAACACTGAAGCTTTCTTT
>-|TRBJ2-1|TRBV28|14|-
CASITDSSYNEQFF
TGTGCCAGCATTACCGACAGCTCCTACAATGAGCAGTTCTTC
>-|TRBJ2-7|TRBV30|11|-
CAWVERIEQYF
TGTGCCTGGGTGGAGAGGATCGAGCAGTACTTC
>-|TRBJ1-5|TRBV19|15|few
CASSGGGFSNQPQHF
TGTGCCAGTAGTGGGGGGGGGTTTAGCAATCAGCCCCAGCATTTT
>TRBD1|TRBJ1-4|TRBV5-1|14|-
CASRRDRGVEKLFF
TGCGCCAGCAGACGGGACAGGGGAGTTGAAAAACTGTTTTTT
>TRBD2|TRBJ2-5|TRBV10-3|14|-
CAIRAGGLSETQYF
TGTGCCATCAGGGCGGGGGGGTTATCAGAGACCCAGTACTTC
>TRBD1|TRBJ1-3|TRBV27|15|-
CASSLSRDRADTIYF
TGTGCCAGCAGTTTATCCCGGGACAGGGCCGACACCATATATTTT
>-|TRBJ1-4|TRBV14|14|-
CASSQRQAGAKLFF
TGTGCCAGCAGCCAACGACAGGCCGGGGCAAAACTGTTTTTT
>-|TRBJ1-1|TRBV4-2|13|-
CASSQAGTVEAFF
TGTGCCAGCAGCCAAGCAGGTACGGTTGAAGCTTTCTTT
>TRBD1|TRBJ2-7|TRBV5-4|14|-
CASSSPGQGNEQYF
TGTGCCAGCAGCTCTCCCGGACAGGGCAACGAGCAGTACTTC
>-|TRBJ2-7|TRBV19|13|-
CASSIASSYEQYF
TGTGCCAGTAGTATCGCGAGCTCCTACGAGCAGTACTTC
>-|TRBJ2-1|TRBV7-7|15|-
CASSLDQGRYNEQFF
TGTGCTAGCAGCTTAGATCAGGGGCGATACAATGAGCAGTTCTTC
>-|TRBJ1-2|TRBV2|13|-
CASSRTESYGYTF
TGTGCCAGCAGTCGGACAGAAAGCTATGGCTACACCTTC
>-|TRBJ1-1|TRBV6-2/TRBV6-3|12|few
CASSYGQTEAFF
TGTGCCAGCAGTTACGGGCAGACTGAAGCTTTCTTT
>-|TRBJ2-7|TRBV2|13|few
CAGEQVLSYEQYF
TGTGCCGGAGAACAGGTCTTATCCTACGAGCAGTACTTC